A single sample gave rise to the 30 T cell receptor beta chains below, sequenced in a study of blood T cell repertoires in COVID-19. Repertoires were generated with immunoSEQ multiplex PCR, while TCRdb's copy carries only in-frame clones and drops some. In the table there are roughly 160,000 clones, around 87% of which are singletons. The sequenced sample consisted of peripheral blood. The receptors originated from a woman aged 80 or over with COVID-19, enrolled during active disease.

About this clone: This sample also contains other DNA sequences that code for the same CDR3. The gene calls are TRBV29-1 and TRBJ1-5; the D gene is possibly TRBD1 (5 bases). Between the trimmed V and J ends, which lost 4 bases and 3 bases, there was a span of 7 bases. Germline values: CDR1 SQVTM, CDR2 ANQGSEA. This CDR3 comprises 12 residues. The CDR3 DNA sequence: TGCAGCGTTGGCGGGGCCAATCAGCCCCAGCATTTT. Protein sequence: CSVGGANQPQHF. Full variable domain (rest looked up from reference TRBV29-1 and TRBJ1-5): SAVISQKPSRDICQRGTSLTIQCQVDSQVTMMFWYRQQPGQSLTLIATANQGSEATYESGFVIDKFPISRPNLTFSTLTVSNMSPEDSSIYLCSVGGANQPQHFGDGTRLSIL.

The CDR3 loop is CASSQNRQGNTGELFF. In DNA form, the CDR3 reads TGTGCCAGCAGCCAAAACCGGCAGGGTAACACCGGGGAGCTGTTTTTT. V gene TRBV3-1 (or the pseudogene TRBV3-2) combines with J gene TRBJ2-2, with D perhaps matching TRBD1 (5 bases). Trimming took off 2 bases at V and 2 bases at J, with 12 bases between the two ends. The CDR3 loop spans 16 amino acids. Germline V gene lookup returns CDR1 LGHDT and CDR2 YNNKEL (reference sequence).

CDR3 coding DNA: TGTGCCAGCAGTTACCGCGGAGGGAATGATGAAAAACTGTTTTTT. Amino acids: CASSYRGGNDEKLFF. The chain is built from TRBV6-5 and TRBJ1-4, with D hard to call. V dropped 2 bases and J dropped 6 bases, with 13 bases sitting between them. The CDR3 totals 15 residues. Per the germline V gene, CDR1 is MNHEY and CDR2 is SVGAGI.

This chain connects TRBV19 to TRBJ2-1, with 7 bases identical to TRBD2. J gave up 0 bases and V 9 bases, and 2 bases lay outside the gene matches. Germline assignment: CDR1 LNHDA and CDR2 SQIVND (reference sequence). This CDR3 contains 13 residues. The CDR3 region is CARRGISYNEQFF. CDR3 in DNA: TGTGCCAGGCGGGGGATCTCCTACAATGAGCAGTTCTTC.

The J gene is TRBJ1-4, the V gene TRBV10-3; D not certain. The CDR3 runs to 15 residues. Germline V gives CDR1 ENHRY, CDR2 SYGVKD. The V and J ends lost 0 bases and 0 bases respectively, with 5 bases between them. CDR3 residues: CAISESEATNEKLFF. CDR3 DNA: TGTGCCATCAGTGAGTCGGAGGCAACTAATGAAAAACTGTTTTTT.

The chain links TRBV6-5 to TRBJ1-5; 11 positions agree with TRBD1. Per germline, CDR1 MNHEY and CDR2 SVGAGI. The V and J ends lost 6 bases and 9 bases, in that order; junction bases with no gene match: 7. The length of the CDR3 is 14 residues. The CDR3 bases are TGTGCCAGCAGCGGACAGGGGGCTTTTAGGCCCCAGCATTTT. It specifies CASSGQGAFRPQHF.

This clone was detected once. CDR3 amino acids: CASSAIGTGPTEAFF. In DNA, the CDR3 is TGTGCCAGCAGCGCTATCGGGACAGGGCCCACTGAAGCTTTCTTT. This chain uses TRBV9 with TRBJ1-1; 9 bases map to TRBD1. The CDR3 length is 15 residues. Germline V gene sequence: CDR1 SGDLS, CDR2 YYNGEE. The junction had 7 bases not matched to a gene; V was cut back by 3 bases and J by 4 bases.

This chain connects TRBV6-2 or TRBV6-3 to TRBJ1-5; D might be TRBD1 (5 bases). With 2 bases removed from V and 9 bases from J, the gap between germline ends came to 17 bases. The V gene's germline CDR1 is MNHEY and CDR2 SVGEGT. This CDR3 has 15 amino acids. The DNA for the CDR3 is TGTGCCAGCAGTTACGTGGTACAGGCCTCAGGGCCCCAGCATTTT. Its translation is CASSYVVQASGPQHF.

DNA of the CDR3: TGTGCCAGCAGTTTATCTCCAGGGCAAGGCTACGAGCAGTACTTC. Amino acids: CASSLSPGQGYEQYF. The chain uses TRBV28 and TRBJ2-7; weak D call: TRBD1 (5 bases). V was shortened by 1 base and J by 3 bases, with 13 bases between the two germline ends. This CDR3 spans 15 amino acids. In germline, CDR1 is MDHEN, CDR2 SYDVKM.

This clone has a single count. The chain recombines TRBV5-1 with TRBJ2-1; TRBD2 matches 9 bases. V shed 3 bases, J shed 10 bases, and the junction held 5 bases outside the gene matches. Germline assignment: CDR1 SGHRS and CDR2 YFSETQ. The CDR3 is 13 amino acids. The CDR3 coding sequence is TGCGCCAGCAGCTCCATCACTAGCGGGGAGCAGTTCTTC. Its protein is CASSSITSGEQFF.

The chain joins TRBV4-2 to TRBJ2-7; 10 bases are a match to TRBD1. V lost 0 bases, J lost 4 bases, and 9 bases stayed unmatched. CDR1 is LGHNA and CDR2 is YNFKEQ in the germline V gene. This CDR3 has 17 residues. DNA of the CDR3: TGTGCCAGCAGCCAAGATCGGGGGACAGGGGAGGCTTACGAGCAGTACTTC. Its translation is CASSQDRGTGEAYEQYF.

This chain connects TRBV28 to TRBJ1-5; a possible D gene is TRBD1 (6 bases). The CDR3 length is 14 residues. Germline CDR1 is MDHEN and CDR2 is SYDVKM. Trimming stripped 6 bases from V and 2 bases from J, with 11 bases between. The CDR3, as DNA: TGTGCCAGCAGAACGGGACACCGCAATCAGCCCCAGCATTTT. Translated, it gives CASRTGHRNQPQHF.

The chain employs TRBV19 and TRBJ2-2; 11 bases are a match to TRBD2. Unmatched junction bases numbered 6, after V lost 4 bases and J lost 5 bases. This CDR3 has 16 amino acids. Per the germline V gene, CDR1 is LNHDA and CDR2 is SQIVND (reference sequence). The CDR3 DNA sequence: TGTGCCAGTAGTAATAGCGGGAGGGCCGGAACCGGGGAGCTGTTTTTT. Encoded protein: CASSNSGRAGTGELFF.

This clone was detected only once. The rearrangement links TRBV4-3 to TRBJ1-6; tentatively, D is TRBD1 (5 bases). Germline CDR1 reads LGHNA; CDR2 reads YSLEER. The CDR3 consists of 16 residues. Trimming removed 2 bases at V and 8 bases at J, with 16 bases between. The CDR3 DNA is TGCGCCAGCAGCCAACAGAACTGGGGCAGCCATTCACCCCTCCACTTT. It yields the protein CASSQQNWGSHSPLHF.

The chain carries TRBV9 and TRBJ2-1; the match to TRBD2 covers 7 bases. CDR3 length equals 15 residues. Trimming took 0 bases from V and 9 from J; bases not matched to a gene: 9. Germline CDR1 and CDR2: SGDLS and YYNGEE. The chain's CDR3 is CASSVGGRQSGEQFF. CDR3 bases: TGTGCCAGCAGCGTAGGCGGGAGACAGAGTGGTGAGCAGTTCTTC. Full variable domain (rest looked up from reference TRBV9 and TRBJ2-1): DSGVTQTPKHLITATGQRVTLRCSPRSGDLSVYWYQQSLDQGLQFLIQYYNGEERAKGNILERFSAQQFPDLHSELNLSSLELGDSALYFCASSVGGRQSGEQFFGPGTRLTVL.

This sequence joins TRBV7-2 and TRBJ1-3; 7 nucleotides align to TRBD1. CDR1 SGHTA and CDR2 FQGNSA come from the germline V gene. V shed 4 bases, J shed 0 bases, and the junction held 6 bases outside the gene matches. The CDR3 is made up of 16 amino acids. Written as DNA, the CDR3 is TGTGCCAGCAGCTCGGACAGGTTCGACTCTGGAAACACCATATATTTT. Protein product: CASSSDRFDSGNTIYF.

The CDR3 protein is CASTPGWAPNTEAFF. The CDR3 DNA follows: TGTGCCAGCACCCCAGGGTGGGCGCCGAACACTGAAGCTTTCTTT. The chain links TRBV5-8 to TRBJ1-1; D might be TRBD1 (5 bases). The ends were cut back, 6 bases at V and 1 base at J, with 16 bases in the middle. CDR3 length: 15 residues. The germline CDR1 and CDR2 sequences are SGHTS and YDEGEE.

The V call is TRBV12-3 or TRBV12-4, the J call TRBJ1-2; 7 nucleotides match TRBD1. This CDR3 comprises 12 residues. V lost 5 bases and J lost 7; bases outside the gene matches: 4. The CDR3 spells CASSPGQFGYTF. The CDR3 region has the DNA TGTGCCAGCAGTCCGGGACAGTTTGGCTACACCTTC.

The V gene is TRBV5-1, the J gene TRBJ2-2; 12 nucleotides align to TRBD2. CDR3 length: 15 residues. Germline CDR1 is SGHRS and CDR2 is YFSETQ. With V trimmed by 5 bases and J by 6 bases, 5 bases remained unmatched. The DNA of the CDR3 is TGCGCCAGCAGTCGGACTAGCGGGACGGCCGGGGAGCTGTTTTTT. Residues: CASSRTSGTAGELFF.

The chain has TRBV18 and TRBJ2-3; 9 positions match TRBD2. CDR3 length equals 14 residues. After removal of 9 bases from V and 2 bases from J, the junction contained 6 bases not matched to a gene. In germline, CDR1 is KGHSH, CDR2 LQKENI. CDR3 coding DNA: TGTGCCAGTGCGGGAGGGCCTAACACAGATACGCAGTATTTT. Protein: CASAGGPNTDTQYF.

For this clone: The same CDR3 can be traced to other DNA sequences in this sample. The V call is TRBV6-5, the J call TRBJ1-5; no clear D. The germline V and J ends were trimmed by 4 bases and 4 bases, with 8 bases remaining between them. The CDR3 has 13 residues. Germline CDR1 MNHEY, CDR2 SVGAGI. Written as DNA, the CDR3 is TGTGCCAGCAGTTCGGCAGGAAATCAGCCCCAGCATTTT. Protein: CASSSAGNQPQHF.

As for this clone: Mismatch with germline at one junction end may stem from a read error. In DNA, the CDR3 is TGTGCCAACAGCTTACAAGCGAACTATGGCTACACCTTC. This sequence encodes CANSLQANYGYTF. The chain is built from TRBV5-6 and TRBJ1-2, with D hard to call. This CDR3 comprises 13 residues. From germline, CDR1 is SGHDT and CDR2 YYEEEE.

This CDR3 reads CASKLAGTQETQYF. Here the CDR3 DNA reads TGTGCCAGCAAACTAGCGGGAACTCAAGAGACCCAGTACTTC. The chain combines TRBV27 with TRBJ2-5; 10 positions match TRBD2. Germline V gene sequence: CDR1 MNHEY, CDR2 SMNVEV (reference sequence). This CDR3 contains 14 residues. V was clipped by 7 bases and J by 2 bases; unmatched bases: 4.

The chain combines TRBV7-2 with TRBJ2-3; the D gene is possibly TRBD2 (6 bases). The germline gives CDR1 SGHTA, CDR2 FQGNSA. Trimming cost V 1 base and J 2 bases, with 16 bases left between them. The CDR3 is 17 amino acids. In nucleotides, the CDR3 is TGTGCCAGCAGCTTAGGATCAAGCGGACTACCCACAGATACGCAGTATTTT. This sequence encodes CASSLGSSGLPTDTQYF.

The chain has TRBV29-1 and TRBJ2-5; D possibly corresponds to TRBD2 (5 bases). The V end lost 6 bases, the J end lost 1 base, and 12 bases lay between the germline ends. This CDR3 region has 13 residues. The germline V gene encodes CDR1 SQVTM and CDR2 ANQGSEA. CDR3 bases: TGCAGCGTCTCGGACGGACTCCAAGAGACCCAGTACTTC. Translating it yields CSVSDGLQETQYF.

There are a few counts of this clone. At the DNA level, this CDR3 is encoded by other sequences in the same sample as well. The J gene is TRBJ1-1, the V gene TRBV5-4; D is unresolved. The CDR3 is 14 residues long. V was shortened by 0 bases and J by 4 bases, with 10 bases between the two germline ends. Germline CDR1 is SGHNT and CDR2 is YYREEE (reference sequence). The CDR3 spells CASSLVEGGTEAFF. The CDR3 DNA is TGTGCCAGCAGCTTGGTGGAGGGTGGCACTGAAGCTTTCTTT.

J is TRBJ2-7 and V is TRBV7-9, with 7 positions matching TRBD1. After removal of 5 bases from V and 5 bases from J, the junction contained 6 bases not matched to a gene. The CDR3 length is 13 residues. Germline assignment: CDR1 SEHNR and CDR2 FQNEAQ (reference sequence). CDR3 DNA: TGTGCCAGCAGCACCTCCGGGACAGACGAGCAGTACTTC. Amino acid sequence: CASSTSGTDEQYF.

This clone showed up just once. V usage is TRBV15 and J usage is TRBJ1-2; D ambiguous. Germline V gene data show CDR1 as LNHNV and CDR2 as YYDKDF (reference sequence). V lost 0 bases and J 5 bases, leaving 7 bases between the germline ends. The CDR3 runs to 13 residues. CDR3 sequence (DNA): TGTGCCACCAGCAGAGACGCGGGGTATGGCTACACCTTC. Its translation: CATSRDAGYGYTF. Complete variable domain (other parts from reference TRBV15 and TRBJ1-2): DAMVIQNPRYQVTQFGKPVTLSCSQTLNHNVMYWYQQKSSQAPKLLFHYYDKDFNNEADTPDNFQSRRPNTSFCFLDIRSPGLGDTAMYLCATSRDAGYGYTFGSGTRLTVV.

This chain uses TRBV2 with TRBJ2-5, with D maybe TRBD2 (5 bases). Germline loops: CDR1 SNHLY, CDR2 FYNNEI. V shed 4 bases and J shed 5 bases, with 8 bases lying between them. The CDR3 contains 12 residues. The CDR3: CASSAGIETQYF. CDR3 nucleotides: TGTGCCAGCAGTGCCGGGATTGAGACCCAGTACTTC. Full variable domain (rest looked up from reference TRBV2 and TRBJ2-5): EPEVTQTPSHQVTQMGQEVILRCVPISNHLYFYWYRQILGQKVEFLVSFYNNEISEKSEIFDDQFSVERPDGSNFTLKIRSTKLEDSAMYFCASSAGIETQYFGPGTRLLVL.

The chain uses TRBV7-2 and TRBJ1-6, with TRBD1 matching 8 bases. The germline CDR1 and CDR2 sequences are SGHTA and FQGNSA. After removal of 1 base from V and 10 bases from J, the junction contained 3 bases not matched to a gene. The length of the CDR3 is 14 residues. CDR3 sequence: CASSLVAGGSPLHF. CDR3 in DNA: TGTGCCAGCAGCTTAGTGGCAGGGGGCTCACCCCTCCACTTT.